These 30 T cell receptor beta chains share one sample of origin, sequenced in a study of CD8 T cells in ankylosing spondylitis. Study-wide points: A TCR beta motif made of about 8 highly homologous variants seemed typical of ankylosing spondylitis blood.

Their antigen targets remain unknown. TCRdb re-called the 5' RACE reads with MiXCR, one entry per CDR3 protein. The table has about 440,000 distinct CDR3 sequences, about a sixth seen once. Sample: blood, either unsorted or a sorted T cell fraction (not recorded which). The receptors were sampled from a male donor with ankylosing spondylitis.

This clonotype was counted a few times. The chain employs TRBV12-3 or TRBV12-4 and TRBJ2-3, with D unresolved. The CDR3 contains 11 residues. Deletions cut 6 bases from V and 10 bases from J, with 11 bases between. CDR3: CASSRIGPQYF. The CDR3 coding sequence is TGTGCCAGCAGCCGAATTGGGCCGCAGTATTTT.

This clonotype was seen many times. J is TRBJ1-1 and V is TRBV5-1; no definite D call. Germline assignment: CDR1 SGHRS and CDR2 YFSETQ. The CDR3 is 15 residues long. Trimming pared 0 bases from V and 6 bases from J, leaving 15 bases between. The CDR3, as DNA: TGCGCCAGCAGCTTGGGAGAGGGTACTACGGCTGAAGCTTTCTTT. It codes for CASSLGEGTTAEAFF.

In this sample, this clonotype turned up many times. V is TRBV10-3 and J is TRBJ1-1; tentatively, D is TRBD1 (5 bases). CDR3 length: 14 amino acids. Germline CDR1 reads ENHRY; CDR2 reads SYGVKD. The V and J ends lost 8 bases and 7 bases respectively, with 20 bases between them. The CDR3 here is CAIARQGASGEAFF. The CDR3 DNA is TGTGCCATCGCACGGCAGGGAGCAAGCGGTGAAGCTTTCTTT.

Only a few counts were recorded for this clonotype. The genes are TRBV6-5 and TRBJ1-2; TRBD1 might be the D (5 bases). The ends were cut back, 0 bases at V and 4 bases at J, with 9 bases in the middle. CDR1 is MNHEY, CDR2 SVGAGI, per germline. The CDR3 covers 14 residues. The CDR3 coding sequence is TGTGCCAGCAGTTACTCGGGGGGGAGCTATGGCTACACCTTC. Protein: CASSYSGGSYGYTF.

J is TRBJ2-7 and V is TRBV29-1; D assignment may be TRBD1 or TRBD2 (5 bases each). Trimming removed 3 bases at V and 5 bases at J, with 14 bases between. Germline CDR1 SQVTM, CDR2 ANQGSEA. The CDR3 is 13 residues long. Here the CDR3 DNA reads TGCAGCGTTGATTTGGGGAGAGGGGACGAGCAGTACTTC. It translates to CSVDLGRGDEQYF.

This clonotype was seen more than once but under ten times. The chain joins TRBV7-8 to TRBJ2-3; 9 bases fit TRBD2. The trim removed 5 bases at V and 4 bases at J, leaving 16 bases unmatched. The CDR3 extends over 18 amino acids. In germline, CDR1 is SGHVS, CDR2 FQNEAQ. The CDR3 here is CASSPKAGGPGLADTQYF. CDR3 bases: TGTGCCAGCAGCCCGAAGGCGGGAGGGCCGGGGTTGGCAGATACGCAGTATTTT.

This clonotype has at least ten counts. The J gene is TRBJ1-2, the V gene TRBV12-3 or TRBV12-4; 8 bases match TRBD1. The CDR3 runs to 16 residues. V lost 5 bases and J lost 4; bases outside the gene matches: 12. CDR3 nucleotides: TGTGCCAGCAGTCCAGGCTGGACAGGGCTTGTCTATGGCTACACCTTC. Translated, it gives CASSPGWTGLVYGYTF.

There are a few counts of this clonotype. The chain employs TRBV7-2 and TRBJ2-1; D uncertain. V lost 2 bases to trimming and J lost 0 bases, with 11 bases between them. Germline lookup yields CDR1 SGHTA and CDR2 FQGNSA. The CDR3 covers 16 residues. The CDR3 here is CASSLSSIPSYNEQFF. The CDR3 region has the DNA TGTGCCAGCAGCTTAAGTTCAATTCCCTCCTACAATGAGCAGTTCTTC.

This clonotype has at least ten counts. This rearrangement joins TRBV20-1 to TRBJ2-1; 14 bases map to TRBD2. J gave up 8 bases and V 5 bases, and 8 bases lay outside the gene matches. Germline CDR1 is DFQATT and CDR2 is SNEGSKA (reference sequence). The CDR3 loop spans 15 amino acids. The CDR3, as DNA: TGCAGTGCTCCCGGGACTAGCGGGAGTATCCATGAGCAGTTCTTC. This encodes CSAPGTSGSIHEQFF.

This clonotype was counted at least ten times. The genes are TRBV7-2 and TRBJ2-3; unclear D gene. The CDR3 spans 15 residues. V lost 1 base to trimming and J lost 5 bases, with 13 bases between them. CDR1 and CDR2 (germline): SGHTA, FQGNSA. The CDR3 DNA sequence: TGTGCCAGCAGCTTAGTGATGAACCCCCGAGATACGCAGTATTTT. It translates to CASSLVMNPRDTQYF.

The V gene is TRBV27, the J gene TRBJ2-7; TRBD1 matches at 7 bases. Trimming cost V 6 bases and J 4 bases; bases outside gene matches: 18. The CDR3 consists of 17 residues. Looked up from germline, CDR1 is MNHEY and CDR2 is SMNVEV (reference sequence). The CDR3 DNA reads as TGTGCCAGCAGACTAAGGGGGACAGACCAAGGACCTTACGAGCAGTACTTC. Its protein product is CASRLRGTDQGPYEQYF.

The chain couples TRBV5-1 to TRBJ2-5; 14 nucleotides line up with TRBD2. CDR1 is SGHRS and CDR2 is YFSETQ in the germline V gene. The junction had 10 bases not matched to a gene; V was cut back by 7 bases and J by 5 bases. The CDR3 spans 16 residues. CDR3 amino acids: CASSTSGLAGAETQYF. The CDR3 DNA follows: TGCGCCAGCTCCACCTCGGGACTAGCGGGAGCTGAGACCCAGTACTTC.

The chain joins TRBV3-1 to TRBJ2-2; the D is unclear. Trimming shortened V by 1 base and J by 6 bases, and 12 bases separated the two germline ends. Germline V gene data show CDR1 as LGHDT and CDR2 as YNNKEL (reference sequence). The CDR3 totals 15 residues. CDR3: CASSQVVVAPGELFF. For the CDR3, the DNA is TGTGCCAGCAGCCAAGTGGTGGTAGCCCCCGGGGAGCTGTTTTTT.

This clonotype turned up a few times. The chain recombines TRBV18 with TRBJ2-4; D may be TRBD1 or TRBD2 (5 bases each). The CDR3 length is 16 residues. Germline lookup yields CDR1 KGHSH and CDR2 LQKENI. Trimming cost V 6 bases and J 3 bases, with 18 bases left between them. DNA for the CDR3: TGTGCCAGCTCGCCCCCGGGACGGAGCGACAAAAACATTCAGTACTTC. It specifies CASSPPGRSDKNIQYF.

Only a few counts were recorded for this clonotype. This sequence joins TRBV6-6 and TRBJ2-7; tentatively, D is TRBD1 or TRBD2 (5 bases each). Deletions cut 2 bases from V and 3 bases from J, with 8 bases between. The CDR3 extends over 13 amino acids. The germline CDR1 and CDR2 sequences are MNHNY and SVGAGI (reference sequence). CDR3 residues: CASSYRDRYEQYF. The CDR3 DNA is TGTGCCAGCAGTTACAGGGACCGCTACGAGCAGTACTTC.

This clonotype appeared many times. The chain uses TRBV7-2 and TRBJ1-1; D remains unclear. This CDR3 comprises 15 residues. Trimming left V 1 base short and J 0 bases short, with 9 bases between. Germline V lookup: CDR1 SGHTA, CDR2 FQGNSA. The CDR3 here is CASSLETSMNTEAFF. CDR3 DNA: TGTGCCAGCAGCTTAGAGACATCCATGAACACTGAAGCTTTCTTT.

The rearrangement joins TRBV28 to TRBJ1-2; D not certain. V was shortened by 2 bases and J by 10 bases, with 17 bases between the two germline ends. Germline loops: CDR1 MDHEN, CDR2 SYDVKM. There are 14 residues in the CDR3. CDR3 sequence reads: CASSLKAGLRDYTF. Written as DNA, the CDR3 is TGTGCCAGCAGTTTAAAGGCGGGCCTCCGCGACTACACCTTC.

This rearrangement joins TRBV5-1 to TRBJ2-2; D possibly corresponds to TRBD1 (5 bases). Trimming removed 6 bases from V and 1 base from J, with 10 bases in between. The CDR3 extends over 14 amino acids. The germline gives CDR1 SGHRS, CDR2 YFSETQ. CDR3 coding DNA: TGCGCCAGCAACTACCAGGGGAACACCGGGGAGCTGTTTTTT. Protein product: CASNYQGNTGELFF.

J is TRBJ2-3 and V is TRBV5-1; no reliable D call. The V gene lost 3 bases and the J gene lost 7 bases, with 12 bases spanning the gap. The germline V gene encodes CDR1 SGHRS and CDR2 YFSETQ. The CDR3 contains 13 residues. In DNA, the CDR3 is TGCGCCAGCAGCTCCATGGCGGACCATACGCAGTATTTT. Amino acids: CASSSMADHTQYF.

The CDR3 is CSVQGPNEKLFF. CDR3 DNA: TGCAGCGTTCAGGGTCCCAATGAAAAACTGTTTTTT. V usage is TRBV29-1 and J usage is TRBJ1-4; D is possibly TRBD1 (5 bases). Trimming took 5 bases from V and 5 from J, leaving 9 bases between them. CDR3 size: 12 residues. CDR1 SQVTM and CDR2 ANQGSEA come from the germline V gene.

This chain joins TRBV20-1 and TRBJ2-2; D is perhaps TRBD1 (5 bases). The CDR3 runs 13 residues. The germline V gene has CDR1 DFQATT and CDR2 SNEGSKA (reference sequence). The V and J ends lost 7 bases and 7 bases respectively, with 16 bases between them. The CDR3 DNA is TGCAGTGTCCAAGAAGAAGGGGACGGGGAGCTGTTTTTT. Encoded protein: CSVQEEGDGELFF.

The rearrangement uses TRBV28 and TRBJ1-5, with D possibly being TRBD1 (6 bases). V lost 1 base and J lost 0, with 19 bases in between. The CDR3 is 19 residues long. Per germline, CDR1 MDHEN and CDR2 SYDVKM. DNA for the CDR3: TGTGCCAGCAGTTTATCCTGGAGCAGGGGCAAATATAGCAATCAGCCCCAGCATTTT. Its translation is CASSLSWSRGKYSNQPQHF.

This clonotype appeared a few times. CDR3 sequence: CASTTGGEETQYF. For the CDR3, the DNA is TGTGCCAGCACTACTGGCGGAGAAGAGACCCAGTACTTC. The chain combines TRBV7-9 with TRBJ2-5; no definite D call. The CDR3 is 13 amino acids. V was clipped by 7 bases and J by 3 bases, with 12 bases between them. The germline gives CDR1 SEHNR, CDR2 FQNEAQ (reference sequence).

Ten or more counts support this clonotype. Germline and junction disagree at one end, which may indicate a read error. Written as DNA, the CDR3 is TGCAGTGTTAGAGGGTGGTCCAAAAACATTCAGTACTTC. Translating gives CSVRGWSKNIQYF. This chain links TRBV20-1 with TRBJ2-4; tentatively, D is TRBD2 (5 bases). Looked up from germline, CDR1 is DFQATT and CDR2 is SNEGSKA (reference sequence). The length of the CDR3 is 13 residues.

The chain has TRBV20-1 and TRBJ2-3, with D possibly matching TRBD1 (6 bases). The CDR3 has 16 residues. V was trimmed by 3 bases and J by 5 bases, leaving 21 bases between them. Germline CDR1 DFQATT, CDR2 SNEGSKA (reference sequence). CDR3 region: CSASPPGPQGRDTQYF. The CDR3 DNA sequence: TGCAGTGCTAGTCCCCCGGGACCCCAGGGGCGAGATACGCAGTATTTT.

This clonotype appeared a few times. The chain links TRBV4-3 to TRBJ2-7; the D is unclear. Germline lookup yields CDR1 LGHNA and CDR2 YSLEER. V shed 5 bases and J shed 2 bases, with 19 bases lying between them. This CDR3 spans 16 amino acids. This CDR3 reads CASSESLLGSTYEQYF. CDR3 DNA: TGCGCCAGCAGCGAATCCCTCCTGGGGTCCACCTACGAGCAGTACTTC.

The V and J genes are TRBV18 and TRBJ1-1, with a tentative D call TRBD1 (6 bases). The CDR3 runs 21 residues. V lost 6 bases to trimming and J lost 1 base, with 33 bases between them. CDR1 is KGHSH, CDR2 LQKENI, per germline. The CDR3 nucleotides are TGTGCCAGCTCCCCCTCCGGGACATCTTACATAATGGGTGGGCCGAACACTGAAGCTTTCTTT. Translating it yields CASSPSGTSYIMGGPNTEAFF.

The chain links TRBV12-3 or TRBV12-4 to TRBJ2-7, with 12 bases fitting TRBD2. The CDR3 totals 15 residues. With V trimmed by 5 bases and J by 6 bases, 8 bases remained unmatched. The CDR3 spells CASSMGTSGYLEQYF. The CDR3 DNA reads TGTGCCAGCAGTATGGGGACTAGCGGGTATCTCGAGCAGTACTTC.

This clonotype was seen only a few times. The chain employs TRBV11-2 and TRBJ2-5, with TRBD2 matching over 10 bases. Germline loops: CDR1 SGHAT, CDR2 FQNNGV. The CDR3 is 14 amino acids. J was trimmed by 5 bases and V by 4 bases; bases with no gene match: 4. The CDR3 is CASSSASGSETQYF. CDR3 nucleotide sequence: TGTGCCAGCAGCTCCGCTAGCGGGAGTGAGACCCAGTACTTC.

V is TRBV20-1 and J is TRBJ1-5; no definite D call. The CDR3 runs to 13 residues. The V gene lost 3 bases and the J gene lost 4 bases, with 10 bases spanning the gap. Germline CDR1 is DFQATT and CDR2 is SNEGSKA (reference sequence). CDR3 amino acids: CSASSTINQPQHF. CDR3 DNA sequence: TGCAGTGCTAGTTCCACCATAAATCAGCCCCAGCATTTT.